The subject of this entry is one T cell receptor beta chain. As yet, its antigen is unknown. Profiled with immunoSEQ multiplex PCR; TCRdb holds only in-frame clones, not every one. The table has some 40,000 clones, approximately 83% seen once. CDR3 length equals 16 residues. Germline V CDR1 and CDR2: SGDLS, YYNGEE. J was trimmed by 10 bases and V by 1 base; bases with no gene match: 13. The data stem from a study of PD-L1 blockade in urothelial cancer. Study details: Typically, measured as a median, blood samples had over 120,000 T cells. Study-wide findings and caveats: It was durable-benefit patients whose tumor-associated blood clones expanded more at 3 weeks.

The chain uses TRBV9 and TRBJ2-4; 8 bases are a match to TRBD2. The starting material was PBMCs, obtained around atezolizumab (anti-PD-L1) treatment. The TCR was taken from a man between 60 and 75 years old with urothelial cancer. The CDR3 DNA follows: TGTGCCAGCAGCGTAAATGCGGGGGGCCTGGGGAGAATTCAGTACTTC. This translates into CASSVNAGGLGRIQYF.